This T cell receptor beta chain was found in a study of T cell responses to AZD1222 COVID-19 vaccine. CDR1 is MNHEY and CDR2 is SVGAGI in the germline V gene. Trimming removed 10 bases at V and 7 bases at J, with 17 bases between. CDR3 size: 14 residues. TCRdb's copy holds only in-frame clones and misses some; the assay was immunoSEQ multiplex PCR. The sample carries about 90,000 clones, 91% recorded once. In the case of this clone: What it binds is unknown.

Study-wide results and caveats: Rises in breadth and depth of Spike-specific TCRs came after two AZD1222 doses.

The sequence was collected from an adult in good health. V usage is TRBV6-5 and J usage is TRBJ1-6; D might be TRBD1 (5 bases). Specimen: peripheral blood, collected on day 0 of MenACWY control vaccination. DNA for the CDR3: TGTGCCACCAACCCGGGACGGATCAATTCACCCCTCCACTTT. Protein: CATNPGRINSPLHF.